These 21 T cell receptor beta chains were all obtained from the same sample, sequenced in a study of PD-1 blockade in classical Hodgkin lymphoma. All patients relapsed after autologous stem cell transplantation, and brentuximab vedotin exposure varied. The protocol was immunoSEQ multiplex PCR, while the TCRdb copy is restricted to in-frame clones and leaves out a portion. This sample carries 23,000 or so clones, approximately 80% of them seen once, and the ten largest clones take around 7%. The specimen comprised peripheral blood mononuclear cells (PBMCs), sampled at baseline. These receptors all come from a human donor with classical Hodgkin lymphoma.

V usage is TRBV19 and J usage is TRBJ1-5; no definite D call. This CDR3 spans 13 amino acids. CDR1 and CDR2 (germline): LNHDA, SQIVND (reference sequence). Trimming took 0 bases from V and 5 from J, leaving 5 bases between them. The CDR3 nucleotides are TGTGCCAGTAGTATAGAGCGGGATCAGCCCCAGCATTTT. This gives the protein CASSIERDQPQHF.

This clone came up a few times. The identical CDR3 is also encoded by other nucleotide sequences in the sample. V and J are TRBV2 and TRBJ2-6; unclear D gene. The V end was cut by 1 base, the J end by 2 bases, with 6 bases between. Germline-derived CDR1 and CDR2 are SNHLY and FYNNEI. The CDR3 covers 15 residues. In DNA form, the CDR3 reads TGTGCCAGCAGTGAAGTCCGGACTGGGGCCAACGTCCTGACTTTC. This translates into CASSEVRTGANVLTF.

The V gene is TRBV29-1, the J gene TRBJ2-4, with D unclear. Trimming left V 4 bases short and J 0 bases short, with 7 bases between. CDR3 size: 13 residues. Per germline, CDR1 SQVTM and CDR2 ANQGSEA. CDR3 protein: CSVANIAKNIQYF. The CDR3, as DNA: TGCAGCGTTGCGAATATAGCCAAAAACATTCAGTACTTC.

This clone turned up a few times. The rearrangement uses TRBV7-9 and TRBJ2-2; D call uncertain. Between the trimmed V and J ends, which lost 3 bases and 6 bases, there was a span of 11 bases. This CDR3 is built from 14 residues. CDR1 and CDR2 from the germline V gene are SEHNR and FQNEAQ (reference sequence). The CDR3 DNA reads TGTGCCAGCAGCTTTAACTTTGCGGCCGGGGAGCTGTTTTTT. Amino acids: CASSFNFAAGELFF.

The chain carries TRBV2 and TRBJ2-5; the D is unclear. Germline V CDR1 and CDR2: SNHLY, FYNNEI. V was clipped by 0 bases and J by 5 bases, with 7 bases between them. The length of the CDR3 is 13 residues. The DNA for the CDR3 is TGTGCCAGCAGTGAAGCCCACACGGAGACCCAGTACTTC. This sequence encodes CASSEAHTETQYF.

This chain links TRBV4-1 with TRBJ1-1, with 8 nucleotides matching TRBD1. The CDR3 consists of 14 residues. Germline V gene sequence: CDR1 MGHRA, CDR2 YSYEKL. The trim removed 10 bases at V and 4 bases at J, leaving 11 bases unmatched. The CDR3 bases are TGCGCCACTAAGAGGACAGGGCTGGGCACTGAAGCTTTCTTT. Its protein is CATKRTGLGTEAFF.

The V and J genes are TRBV5-1 and TRBJ2-5, with D perhaps given as TRBD1 or TRBD2 (5 bases each). The CDR3 consists of 16 residues. The V end was cut by 4 bases, the J end by 1 base, with 17 bases between. Germline CDR1 is SGHRS and CDR2 is YFSETQ. The CDR3 sequence: CASSITGPRGQETQYF. For the CDR3, the DNA is TGCGCCAGCAGCATTACGGGGCCGAGGGGCCAAGAGACCCAGTACTTC.

The J gene is TRBJ2-2, the V gene TRBV9, with TRBD2 matching over 10 bases. The germline CDR1 and CDR2 sequences are SGDLS and YYNGEE. The CDR3 is 16 amino acids. V lost 3 bases and J lost 1; bases outside the gene matches: 3. The CDR3 loop is CASSDSGGLNTGELFF. For the CDR3, the DNA is TGTGCCAGCAGCGATAGCGGGGGGCTGAACACCGGGGAGCTGTTTTTT.

The chain is built from TRBV7-9 and TRBJ1-5, with 7 nucleotides matching TRBD1. The V gene end was trimmed by 3 bases and the J gene end by 3 bases; junction bases not matched to a gene: 8. Germline V lookup: CDR1 SEHNR, CDR2 FQNEAQ (reference sequence). The length of the CDR3 is 16 residues. Here the CDR3 DNA reads TGTGCCAGCAGCTTTTTCTCCGGGACAGACAATCAGCCCCAGCATTTT. As protein: CASSFFSGTDNQPQHF.

V gene TRBV6-6 combines with J gene TRBJ2-7; D not certain. The CDR3 contains 13 residues. The germline V gene encodes CDR1 MNHNY and CDR2 SVGAGI (reference sequence). Trimming cost V 6 bases and J 2 bases, with 11 bases left between them. CDR3 in amino acids: CASSLQAAYEQYF. The CDR3 coding sequence is TGTGCCAGCAGCCTCCAAGCTGCCTACGAGCAGTACTTC.

The chain carries TRBV7-3 and TRBJ2-1, with D tentatively TRBD2 (5 bases). This CDR3 is built from 17 residues. V was shortened by 5 bases and J by 4 bases, with 21 bases between the two germline ends. The V gene's germline CDR1 is SGHTA and CDR2 FQGTGA. CDR3 loop: CASSPLMWSGEYNEQFF. The DNA for the CDR3 is TGTGCCAGCAGCCCGTTAATGTGGTCTGGGGAGTACAATGAGCAGTTCTTC.

This clone was recorded only once. The V and J genes are TRBV4-1 and TRBJ1-4; D not resolved. CDR3 length equals 15 residues. CDR1 is MGHRA and CDR2 is YSYEKL in the germline V gene. V gave up 4 bases and J gave up 0 bases, with 9 bases separating them. The CDR3 loop is CASSPGLATNEKLFF. CDR3 DNA sequence: TGCGCCAGCAGCCCTGGACTTGCAACTAATGAAAAACTGTTTTTT.

This CDR3 is CASSSPELAGGPDTQYF. For the CDR3, the DNA is TGTGCCAGCAGCTCTCCGGAACTAGCGGGGGGGCCGGATACGCAGTATTTT. V is TRBV7-3 and J is TRBJ2-3; 13 bases match TRBD2. Germline V gene lookup returns CDR1 SGHTA and CDR2 FQGTGA. V lost 4 bases and J lost 6; bases outside the gene matches: 10. This CDR3 region has 17 residues.

The J gene is TRBJ1-2, the V gene TRBV5-4, with unresolved D. CDR3 size: 13 residues. Germline V lookup: CDR1 SGHNT, CDR2 YYREEE (reference sequence). V was cut by 3 bases and J by 4 bases, with 10 bases left in between. The DNA for the CDR3 is TGTGCCAGCAGCTCCCCTCTCGGCTATGGCTACACCTTC. This codes for CASSSPLGYGYTF.

V usage is TRBV29-1 and J usage is TRBJ1-3; D is uncertain. CDR3 length: 14 residues. Germline CDR1 reads SQVTM; CDR2 reads ANQGSEA. V lost 4 bases to trimming and J lost 0 bases, with 10 bases between them. The CDR3 is CSVVAGNSGNTIYF. DNA of the CDR3: TGCAGCGTTGTGGCGGGGAACTCTGGAAACACCATATATTTT.

A single count supports this clone. The rearrangement links TRBV6-1 to TRBJ1-2; TRBD1 might be the D (6 bases). This CDR3 is built from 14 residues. Trimming left V 4 bases short and J 3 bases short, with 12 bases between. CDR1 MNHNS and CDR2 SASEGT come from the germline V gene. Here the CDR3 reads CASSGQVWDYGYTF. The CDR3 nucleotides read TGTGCCAGCAGTGGACAGGTTTGGGACTATGGCTACACCTTC.

The V and J genes are TRBV25-1 and TRBJ2-5; 11 bases are a match to TRBD2. The CDR3 contains 16 residues. Germline trimming cut 1 base from V and 5 bases from J; bases unmatched to any gene: 6. CDR1 and CDR2 (germline): MGHDK, SYGVNS. Written as DNA, the CDR3 is TGTGCCAGCAGTGAATTTAGCGGGGGGGCCACCGAGACCCAGTACTTC. It translates to CASSEFSGGATETQYF. Full variable domain (outside the CDR3, taken from reference TRBV25-1 and TRBJ2-5): EADIYQTPRYLVIGTGKKITLECSQTMGHDKMYWYQQDPGMELHLIHYSYGVNSTEKGDLSSESTVSRIRTEHFPLTLESARPSHTSQYLCASSEFSGGATETQYFGPGTRLLVL.

The chain uses TRBV10-3 and TRBJ1-4; 9 bases match TRBD1. Germline V gives CDR1 ENHRY, CDR2 SYGVKD. V gave up 4 bases and J gave up 6 bases; unmatched junction bases: 3. The CDR3 is made up of 14 amino acids. The CDR3 is CAISADRGYEKLFF. CDR3 DNA sequence: TGTGCCATCAGTGCGGACAGGGGCTATGAAAAACTGTTTTTT.

The chain carries TRBV9 and TRBJ1-1; no reliable D call. The CDR3 totals 16 residues. V was shortened by 1 base and J by 0 bases, with 13 bases between the two germline ends. Germline CDR1 and CDR2: SGDLS and YYNGEE. CDR3 DNA: TGTGCCAGCAGCGTATCCCCGAGCTCCATGAACACTGAAGCTTTCTTT. Translated, it gives CASSVSPSSMNTEAFF.

This rearrangement joins TRBV7-6 to TRBJ2-7; D is perhaps TRBD2 (6 bases). V lost 5 bases and J 1 base, leaving 15 bases between the germline ends. CDR1 and CDR2 (germline): SGHVS, FNYEAQ. The CDR3 is 15 residues long. The CDR3 bases are TGTGCCAGCAGCACACGGGACTTCCCATCCTACGAGCAGTACTTC. This encodes CASSTRDFPSYEQYF.

V and J are TRBV7-2 and TRBJ1-2; perhaps TRBD1 as D (6 bases). Trimming removed 5 bases from V and 4 bases from J, with 8 bases in between. Germline assignment: CDR1 SGHTA and CDR2 FQGNSA. The CDR3 covers 12 residues. Here the CDR3 reads CASSQDSYGYTF. The CDR3 nucleotides read TGTGCCAGCAGCCAGGACAGCTATGGCTACACCTTC.